This TCR beta chain was sequenced for a study of CD8 T cells in ankylosing spondylitis. Study-level findings and limits: Blood of patients with ankylosing spondylitis appeared to be characterized by a TCR beta motif of eight highly homologous variants. Disease-associated clones were CD8+ and fairly uncommon in peripheral blood. Significant enrichment of disease-linked clones was reported in matched ankylosing spondylitis synovial fluid. Some of the motif variants had earlier been found in reactive arthritis patients' fluid and blood.

Quantitative 5'-RACE with molecular barcodes generated TCR beta libraries. MiXCR, run by TCRdb on the 5' RACE reads, gives a single entry per CDR3 protein. The sample contains over 600,000 distinct CDR3 sequences, roughly 19% of which appear only once. Remarks on this clonotype: Its antigen is unknown.

The length of the CDR3 is 11 residues. Germline V gene lookup returns CDR1 MNHEY and CDR2 SMNVEV (reference sequence). The V and J ends lost 3 bases and 8 bases respectively, with 6 bases between them. This chain links TRBV27 with TRBJ2-3, with D possibly TRBD1 on 6 matching bases. This TCR was sampled from a male donor with ankylosing spondylitis. Material: blood, either unsorted or a sorted T cell fraction (not recorded which). CDR3 amino acids: CASSLGATQYF. In nucleotides, the CDR3 is TGTGCCAGCAGTTTGGGGGCTACGCAGTATTTT.